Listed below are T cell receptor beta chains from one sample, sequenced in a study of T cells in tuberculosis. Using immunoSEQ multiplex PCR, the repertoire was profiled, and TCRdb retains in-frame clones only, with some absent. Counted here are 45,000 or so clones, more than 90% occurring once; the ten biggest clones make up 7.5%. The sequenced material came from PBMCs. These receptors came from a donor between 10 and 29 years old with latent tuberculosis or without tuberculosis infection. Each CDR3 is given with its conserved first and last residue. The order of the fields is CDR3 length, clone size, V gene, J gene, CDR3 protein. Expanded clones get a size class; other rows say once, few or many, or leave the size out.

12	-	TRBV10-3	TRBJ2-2	CAISRNTGELFF
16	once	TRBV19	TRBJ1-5	CASSINGRGYNQPQHF
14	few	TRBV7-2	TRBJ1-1	CASSADRGRSEAFF
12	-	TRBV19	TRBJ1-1	CASTWGGTEAFF
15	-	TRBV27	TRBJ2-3	CASSFDPSATDTQYF
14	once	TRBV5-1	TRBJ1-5	CASSLGQGGQPQHF
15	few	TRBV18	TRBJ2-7	CASSPIWEGSYEQYF
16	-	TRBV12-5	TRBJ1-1	CASGFLKGEGDTEAFF
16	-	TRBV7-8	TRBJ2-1	CASSPRTSGGVNEQFF
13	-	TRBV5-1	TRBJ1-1	CASCPGLNTEAFF
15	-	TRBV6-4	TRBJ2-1	CASRALAGPYNEQFF
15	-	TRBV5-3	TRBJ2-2	CARSNGQGGAGELFF
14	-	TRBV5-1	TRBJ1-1	CASSGQGEDTEAFF
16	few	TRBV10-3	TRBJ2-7	CAISEPQRDRECEQYF
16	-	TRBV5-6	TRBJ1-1	CASTLGGAGLNTEAFF
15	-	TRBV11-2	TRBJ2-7	CASSFGWRGPDEQYF
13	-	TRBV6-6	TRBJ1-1	CASRPRGQAGAFF
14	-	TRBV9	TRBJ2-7	CASSADGSSYEQYF
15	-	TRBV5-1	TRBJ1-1	CASSYRDRVNTEAFF
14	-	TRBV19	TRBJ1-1	CASSIDGRVSEAFF
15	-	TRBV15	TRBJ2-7	CATSRGLEGAYEQYF
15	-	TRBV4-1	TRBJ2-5	CASSQGWSYQETQYF
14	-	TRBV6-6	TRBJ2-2	CASSYVRVTGELFF
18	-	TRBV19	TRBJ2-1	CASSIPRASGRAYNEQFF
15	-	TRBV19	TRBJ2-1	CASSTKLSSYNEQFF
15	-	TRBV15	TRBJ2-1	CATSRVASGSYEQFF
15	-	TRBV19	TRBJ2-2	CASSLTGGNTGELFF
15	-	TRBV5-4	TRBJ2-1	CASSLGSGESNEQFF
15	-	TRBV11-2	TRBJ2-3	CASSLGIILGRTQYF
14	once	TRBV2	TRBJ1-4	CASSNRQGREKLFF
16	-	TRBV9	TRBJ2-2	CASSVDRQLPTGELFF
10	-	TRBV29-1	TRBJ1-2	CSVDQGGYTF
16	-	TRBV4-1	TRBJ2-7	CASSQAGSRATYEQYF
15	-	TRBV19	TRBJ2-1	CATSRTSGSYNEQFF
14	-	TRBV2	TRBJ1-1	CASIRTPFDSGTFF
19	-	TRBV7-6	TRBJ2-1	CASSLAALAGVTSYNEQFF
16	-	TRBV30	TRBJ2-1	CAWGAGLAGSYNEQFF
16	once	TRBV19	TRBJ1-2	CASSILLARQSYGYTF
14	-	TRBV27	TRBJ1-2	CASSYNSLGYGYTF
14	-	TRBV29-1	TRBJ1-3	CSVVGLSSGNTIYF
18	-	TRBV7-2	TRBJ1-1	CASSLAANSEGGRGEAFF
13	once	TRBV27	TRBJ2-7	CASSPRETYEQYF
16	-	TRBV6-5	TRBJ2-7	CASSYSGTGGTYEQYF
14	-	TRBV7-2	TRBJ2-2	CASSLALAAGELFF
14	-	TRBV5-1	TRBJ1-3	CASRGPGSGNTIYF
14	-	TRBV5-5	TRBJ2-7	CASSPLPNSYEQYF